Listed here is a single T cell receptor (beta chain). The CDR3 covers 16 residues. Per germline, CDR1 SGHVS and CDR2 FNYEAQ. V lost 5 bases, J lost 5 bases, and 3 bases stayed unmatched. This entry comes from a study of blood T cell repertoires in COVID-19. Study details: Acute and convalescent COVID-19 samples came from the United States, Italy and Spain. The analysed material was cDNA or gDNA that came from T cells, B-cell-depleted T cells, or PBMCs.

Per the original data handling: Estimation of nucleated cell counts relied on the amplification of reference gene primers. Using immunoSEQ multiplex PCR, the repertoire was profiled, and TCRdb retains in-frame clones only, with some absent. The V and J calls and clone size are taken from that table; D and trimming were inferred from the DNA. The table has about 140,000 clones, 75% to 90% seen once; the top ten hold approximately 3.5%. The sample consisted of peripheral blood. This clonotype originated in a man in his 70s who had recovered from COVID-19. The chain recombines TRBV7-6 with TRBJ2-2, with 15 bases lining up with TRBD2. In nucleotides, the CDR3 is TGTGCCAGCAGCCCGGGACTAGCGGGAGGAACCGGGGAGCTGTTTTTT. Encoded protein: CASSPGLAGGTGELFF. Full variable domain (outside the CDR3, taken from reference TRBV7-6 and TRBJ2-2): GAGVSQSPRYKVTKRGQDVALRCDPISGHVSLYWYRQALGQGPEFLTYFNYEAQQDKSGLPNDRFSAERPEGSISTLTIQRTEQRDSAMYRCASSPGLAGGTGELFFGEGSRLTVL.